Sequencing of this TCR beta chain was carried out in a study of blood T cell repertoires in COVID-19. In the study overall: Whether acute or convalescent, the COVID-19 samples came from the United States, Italy and Spain. Sources were T cells, B-cell-depleted T cells, or PBMCs; the material itself was cDNA or gDNA.

Assay used: immunoSEQ multiplex PCR; TCRdb lists only in-frame clones, some missing. The sample carries around 150,000 clones, almost 85% recorded once. In germline, CDR1 is SGDLS, CDR2 YYNGEE. This CDR3 is 14 amino acids long. Unmatched junction bases numbered 4, after V lost 3 bases and J lost 1 base. This sequence joins TRBV9 and TRBJ2-7; 7 bases fit TRBD1. Sequenced sample: PBMCs or T cells enriched from blood (not recorded which). The receptor was derived from a man over 45 who had recovered from COVID-19. CDR3 sequence: CASSGRDSSYEQYF. The CDR3 DNA is TGTGCCAGCAGCGGTCGGGACAGTTCCTACGAGCAGTACTTC.